Shown below are 15 T cell receptor beta chains from a single sample sequenced in a study of CD8 T cells in Susac syndrome. Reverse transcription of about 0.5 to 1 ug RNA was carried out with random hexamers. TCRdb redid the calling of the immunoSEQ multiplex PCR reads with MiXCR, one entry per CDR3 protein. The sample records 78,000 or so distinct CDR3 sequences, approximately 94% being singletons. The sample comprised CD8+ T cells from PBMCs. Every receptor here comes from a human donor with multiple sclerosis.

The sample holds one count of this clonotype. The V gene is TRBV5-4, the J gene TRBJ1-1, with a weak D call TRBD1 (5 bases). The CDR3 spans 12 residues. V shed 4 bases and J shed 11 bases, with 15 bases lying between them. The V gene's germline CDR1 is SGHNT and CDR2 YYREEE (reference sequence). CDR3 bases: TGTGCCAGCAGCCTGGAAGGGAGGGGTGCTTTCTTT. Its protein is CASSLEGRGAFF.

This clonotype was seen just once. The gene calls are TRBV30 and TRBJ1-2; 7 nucleotides agree with TRBD1. Germline loops: CDR1 GTSNPN, CDR2 SVGIG (reference sequence). CDR3 length: 12 residues. J was trimmed by 7 bases and V by 5 bases; bases with no gene match: 7. The CDR3 DNA sequence: TGTGCCTGGGAGGGGGACAGAATTGGCTACACCTTC. Translation: CAWEGDRIGYTF. The full variable domain, completed using reference TRBV30 and TRBJ1-2, is SQTIHQWPATLVQPVGSPLSLECTVEGTSNPNLYWYRQAAGRGLQLLFYSVGIGQISSEVPQNLSASRPQDRQFILSSKKLLLSDSGFYLCAWEGDRIGYTFGSGTRLTVV.

This chain links TRBV23-1 with TRBJ2-7; D is ambiguous. TRBV23-1 falls under the ORF class, with uncertain function. V lost 1 base and J 5 bases, leaving 18 bases between the germline ends. The CDR3 has 16 amino acids. CDR3 DNA: TGCGCCAGCAGTCAATTTTCGGCAGAGGCCCCCCACGAGCAGTACTTC. This sequence encodes CASSQFSAEAPHEQYF.

This rearrangement joins TRBV10-3 to TRBJ2-7, with D possibly being TRBD1 or TRBD2 (5 bases each). This CDR3 has 17 amino acids. V was trimmed by 3 bases and J by 6 bases, leaving 24 bases between them. The V gene's germline CDR1 is ENHRY and CDR2 SYGVKD. CDR3 sequence: CAISDITGTPRPGEQYF. CDR3 DNA: TGTGCCATCAGTGACATTACCGGGACCCCCAGACCTGGCGAGCAGTACTTC.

CDR3: CASTGRDRDVSQHF. For the CDR3, the DNA is TGTGCCAGCACGGGCCGGGACAGGGACGTGTCTCAGCATTTT. The rearrangement uses TRBV6-6 and TRBJ1-5; 9 positions match TRBD1. Unmatched junction bases numbered 14, after V lost 7 bases and J lost 13 bases. Germline V lookup: CDR1 MNHNY, CDR2 SVGAGI (reference sequence). This CDR3 is built from 14 residues.

The J gene is TRBJ2-3, the V gene TRBV7-2; D tentatively reads TRBD1 or TRBD2 (5 bases each). The V gene lost 5 bases and the J gene lost 4 bases, with 16 bases spanning the gap. The CDR3 runs 15 residues. CDR1 is SGHTA and CDR2 is FQGNSA in the germline V gene. The CDR3 DNA reads as TGTGCCAGCAGCCCTACCTCGGGACCAGCAGATACGCAGTATTTT. Amino acid sequence: CASSPTSGPADTQYF.

The V and J genes are TRBV12-3 or TRBV12-4 and TRBJ2-2; 8 bases are shared with TRBD2. V shed 3 bases, J shed 3 bases, and the junction held 3 bases outside the gene matches. The CDR3 runs 15 residues. CDR3 loop: CASSFTSGDTGELFF. CDR3 DNA sequence: TGTGCCAGCAGTTTCACTAGCGGTGACACCGGGGAGCTGTTTTTT.

This chain joins TRBV30 and TRBJ2-7, with TRBD2 matching 9 bases. Germline V CDR1 and CDR2: GTSNPN, SVGIG (reference sequence). After removal of 0 bases from V and 6 bases from J, the junction contained 9 bases not matched to a gene. The CDR3 totals 15 residues. The CDR3 DNA follows: TGTGCCTGGAGTGTAGCCCTGGGACTAGCTCTCGAGCAGTACTTC. This sequence encodes CAWSVALGLALEQYF.

The J gene is TRBJ2-1, the V gene TRBV6-2 or TRBV6-3, with 11 bases fitting TRBD2. The germline V gene encodes CDR1 MNHEY and CDR2 SVGEGT. The CDR3 is 17 residues long. Losses at the gene ends were 2 bases for V and 5 bases for J; bases not matched to a gene: 8. For the CDR3, the DNA is TGTGCCAGCAGTTACCTTAAGACTAGCGGGGTTAACAATGAGCAGTTCTTC. It codes for CASSYLKTSGVNNEQFF.

The gene calls are TRBV19 and TRBJ1-5; TRBD1 is a possible D gene (6 bases). V gave up 9 bases and J gave up 6 bases, with 18 bases separating them. In germline, CDR1 is LNHDA, CDR2 SQIVND (reference sequence). The CDR3 is made up of 14 amino acids. This chain's CDR3 is CASFSSDSPQPQHF. The CDR3 DNA follows: TGTGCCAGCTTTTCTTCGGACAGTCCTCAGCCCCAGCATTTT.

This rearrangement joins TRBV11-2 to TRBJ2-1, with D possibly being TRBD1 (6 bases). From germline, CDR1 is SGHAT and CDR2 FQNNGV. The CDR3 sequence is 13 residues long. Trimming cost V 5 bases and J 7 bases, with 12 bases left between them. CDR3 nucleotide sequence: TGTGCCAGCAGCCCCGGGACAAGAAATGAGCAGTTCTTC. Residues: CASSPGTRNEQFF.

V gene TRBV2 combines with J gene TRBJ1-2, with TRBD1 as a possible D gene (6 bases). From germline, CDR1 is SNHLY and CDR2 FYNNEI. The CDR3 spans 15 residues. V lost 3 bases and J 7 bases, leaving 18 bases between the germline ends. The chain's CDR3 is CASSEPGDPLAGYTF. CDR3 DNA sequence: TGTGCCAGCAGTGAGCCAGGGGACCCCCTCGCTGGCTACACCTTC.

The J gene is TRBJ2-1, the V gene TRBV3-1; TRBD2 is a possible D gene (5 bases). Per the germline V gene, CDR1 is LGHDT and CDR2 is YNNKEL (reference sequence). The V end lost 4 bases, the J end lost 7 bases, and 11 bases lay between the germline ends. This CDR3 has 13 residues. The CDR3 loop is CASSPPRGNEQFF. Written as DNA, the CDR3 is TGTGCCAGCAGCCCTCCTCGCGGGAATGAGCAGTTCTTC.

This chain links TRBV29-1 with TRBJ2-5, with D maybe TRBD1 (6 bases). V lost 6 bases and J 3 bases, leaving 14 bases between the germline ends. The CDR3 is 13 amino acids. CDR1 is SQVTM and CDR2 is ANQGSEA in the germline V gene. The CDR3 DNA reads as TGCAGCGTACGCAGGGGTGGTGAAGAGACCCAGTACTTC. Amino acid sequence: CSVRRGGEETQYF.

The CDR3 region is CSVELGGWNTEAFF. Written as DNA, the CDR3 is TGCAGCGTTGAATTAGGGGGCTGGAACACTGAAGCTTTCTTT. The chain carries TRBV29-1 and TRBJ1-1; 7 positions match TRBD1. This CDR3 contains 14 residues. The germline CDR1 and CDR2 sequences are SQVTM and ANQGSEA. V was clipped by 2 bases and J by 1 base; unmatched bases: 4.